What follows is one TCR beta chain and its context. Its antigen is unknown. At one boundary the junction diverges from the germline segment, which might be a read error. The CDR3 consists of 14 residues. Germline V gives CDR1 DFQATT, CDR2 SNEGSKA (reference sequence). These data originate in a study of identical twins. Study-level findings and limits: Analyses of zero insertions could, in part, be confounded by invariant MAIT and iNKT cells. Weaker excess twin sharing was seen among beta out-of-frame sequences.

Template switching created a universal primer site, and the cDNA included unique molecular identifiers. TCRdb reanalysed the 5' RACE reads using MiXCR and keeps one entry per CDR3 protein. The sample has under 450,000 distinct CDR3 sequences; about a fifth are singletons. Donors uniformly comprised healthy Caucasians. The receptor comes from a man aged 45-65 years in good health. The gene calls are TRBV20-1 and TRBJ2-3; 11 bases are a match to TRBD2. Sequenced sample: naive T cells sorted from blood. The CDR3 DNA sequence: TGCAGTGCTCGAGAGTGGCTAGCGGGGGGCCTTCTGTATTTT. This gives the protein CSAREWLAGGLLYF.